The clone carrying this T cell receptor beta chain was observed at least ten times. The target antigen is unknown. The observed sequence ends 3 residues before the CDR3 terminus, with the missing tail filled in from the germline J gene. Produced via immunoSEQ multiplex PCR; TCRdb's table is partial and in-frame only. The table lists about 31,000 clones, with no singletons. The record originates from a study of T cell clonality in common variable immunodeficiency. This CDR3 is 11 amino acids long. Trimming cost V 2 bases and J 3 bases, with 5 bases left between them. Germline loops: CDR1 DFQATT, CDR2 SNEGSKA (reference sequence). Study conclusions and caveats: CVID subjects showed higher TCRbeta clonality than healthy controls. Compared with controls, CVID subjects had fewer shared TCRbeta clones. Repertoire-complication correlations in CVID were limited by patient heterogeneity.

This sequence originates from a person aged 18 to 70 in good health. The chain couples TRBV20-1 to TRBJ2-7, with unresolved D. The specimen sequenced was peripheral blood mononuclear cells. CDR3 loop: CSARHNYEQYF. The part of the CDR3 DNA that was read is TGCAGTGCTAGACACAACTACGAG.